This T cell receptor (beta chain) comes out of a study of blood T cell repertoires in COVID-19. Using immunoSEQ multiplex PCR, the repertoire was profiled, and TCRdb retains in-frame clones only, with some absent. The top ten hold under 2% of the sample, which has about 320,000 clones, about 83% seen once. The sequenced sample consisted of peripheral blood. This sequence originates from a woman in her 50s with acute or convalescent COVID-19.

The CDR3 reads CATSDMTRGKETQYF. The CDR3 bases are TGTGCCACCAGTGACATGACGAGGGGGAAAGAGACCCAGTACTTC. The chain recombines TRBV24-1 with TRBJ2-5; D might be TRBD1 (6 bases). CDR3 length: 15 residues. V was clipped by 4 bases and J by 3 bases, with 14 bases between them. Germline-derived CDR1 and CDR2 are KGHDR and SFDVKD.